Given below is one T cell receptor beta chain in context. Its antigen is currently not known. No base quality values were provided; no much bigger clone lies one nucleotide off. These data are taken from a study of cytomegalovirus exposure and HLA in healthy donors (dated by TCRdb to 2015 to 2018). For the study in its entirety: An earlier analysis of some 600 of the donors reported about 280 Gb of sequence data and 95 million to 130 million unique TCR beta sequences obtained from around 170 million T cells. An early release that covered some 630 HLA-typed donors contained approximately 300 gigabases of sequencing data and 80 million or so unique TCR sequences. Among the approximately 430 genotyped donors, about 85% belonged to the genetic ancestry cluster associated with self-reported Caucasian donors. The aim of the study was to test whether cataloging public T cell receptors could identify signatures of past pathogen exposure. The study used immunosequencing to profile the T cell repertoires of around 600 subjects and linked those repertoires to cytomegalovirus serostatus. Along with the 666-subject first cohort, a separate validation cohort of over a hundred different subjects was used. High-throughput TCR immunosequencing, statistical association of individual TCRs with disease status, and machine learning were combined to predict cytomegalovirus infection status. To study patterns of TCR occurrence, a later analysis re-analyzed previously published TCR beta repertoires from hundreds of donors and added high-resolution HLA genotyping. Rather than drawing on any new phenotypic data, the later analysis identified candidate immune exposures from TCR beta sequences and the way those sequences occurred across donors. An earlier analysis of 500 to 750 of the donors applied high-throughput TCR beta sequencing to assess whether each TCR beta V gene segment acted as functional or pseudogenic. Donor age, sex, ethnicity and CMV serostatus were collected together with the repertoire data. In a later genetic analysis, genome-wide SNP genotypes for about 55% of the roughly 670 donors were used, and that subset was treated as a discovery cohort. All discovery cohort repertoires had been generated using a single sequencing platform. HLA typing covered class I and class II loci at four-digit resolution. Typing coverage varied by locus: about 629-640 donors for A, B, C, DRB1 and DQB1; under 550 for DQA1; more than 600 for DPA1; fewer than 480 for DPB1. Because of strong linkage in the cohort, roughly 5 DR-DQ haplotypes were treated as single units for association and clustering. On average, about 200,000 unique TCR beta nucleotide sequences were sequenced per donor among fewer than 500 genotyped donors of the cohort, with around 19% of those sequences being non-productive.

The cohort consisted of fewer than 700 healthy bone marrow donors. At the time of sampling, all cohort members were nominally healthy, though unrecorded immune exposures were likely present. The donor was CMV seronegative and belonged to the group of over 350 seronegative cohort members. Each donor provided a peripheral blood sample, and peripheral blood mononuclear cells were used for TCR beta sequencing. Genomic DNA was extracted from the blood cell samples with the Qiagen DNeasy Blood Extraction Kit. From cysteine to phenylalanine, the CDR3 is 14 amino acids long. The read is trimmed to its CDR3 DNA, 42 bases read in frame from base 1. The germline V gene sets CDR1 to SGHDN and CDR2 to FVKESK. V drops 4 bases and J drops 1 base, leaving 10 bases in between. Overall results and qualifications from the work: In vitro tests confirmed that a few of the cytomegalovirus-associated TCR beta chains recognize cytomegalovirus antigens. Because HLA typing was unavailable for some donors at each locus, only the typed subset was used in association tests. Roughly uniform sequencing depth across donors was assumed in presence/absence analyses, although this assumption may not hold. In a later analysis, HLA-associated TCR beta chains were found to be more clonally expanded and to have lower generation probabilities than equally common non-associated chains. It was suggested by the authors that the approach could potentially be generalized to other disease states and immunological phenotypes. In a later analysis, TCR association rates were found to vary across HLA loci, with the most associated TCRs seen for DRB1 alleles and the fewest for HLA-C alleles. This cohort had only TCR beta chains sequenced, and the lack of alpha or paired-chain data limited which features could be detected. V-gene and J-gene trimming of TCR beta chains was associated with a missense DCLRE1C variant in a later genetic analysis, and the association was replicated in an independent cohort. A later analysis associated approximately 17,000 TCR beta sequences with specific HLA alleles at a false discovery rate of 0.05. In an earlier analysis of fewer than 700 of the donors, most TCR beta V segments appeared in productive rearrangements about 90% or about 30% of the time, broadly matching IMGT annotations. Cytomegalovirus status was reported to be diagnosed by the classifier with high specificity and sensitivity in both the original and validation cohorts. A cluster of highly shared sequence variants was judged likely to represent a technical artifact of the sequencing pipeline. A further reported finding was that TCR beta sequences accurately predicted the HLA-A and HLA-B alleles for most subjects in the first cohort. In a later analysis, most CMV-associated TCR beta chains were found to appear HLA-restricted, with HLA associations seemingly driven largely by CMV exposure. Correlated functional status among segregating V segments might reflect linkage disequilibrium, but an unknown experimental factor could not be ruled out. When HLA alleles, especially DR and DQ, strongly co-occurred, TCR associations were difficult to assign to individual alleles. For the cohort, immune exposure information was limited to CMV serostatus. In the study, about 150 TCR beta chains were listed as associated with cytomegalovirus. According to a later analysis, parvovirus B19, influenza, CMV and Epstein-Barr virus appeared linked to several top co-occurrence clusters. Because the 87-base-pair reads could not distinguish some IMGT-functional V segments, including TRBV6-2 and TRBV6-3, those segments were excluded. Most TCR sequences were observed very rarely across donors, whereas some public TCRs were present in many individuals. The earlier analysis of some 560 of the donors excluded 15 to 20 rarely observed V segments, including chromosome 9 orphons, because counts were too low. According to a later genetic analysis, donors in an Asian-associated ancestry cluster had fewer N-insertions in productive TCRs than the roughly 700-donor mean.

Receptors were amplified or captured by the immunoSEQ multiplex PCR assay. For the multiplex PCR, a mixture combining 60 forward primers for TCR Vbeta segments and 13 reverse primers for TCR Jbeta segments was used. Amplification of the CDR3 region of rearranged TCR beta genes was performed with a multiplex PCR assay on genomic DNA. Amplified TCR beta libraries were sequenced as 87-base-pair reads on the Illumina HiSeq System. In the source study's methods: Across the 600 to 700 repertoires, a later analysis counted 60 million to 90 million unique TCR beta chains, roughly 11 million of which were shared by at least two donors. Raw reads were error-corrected and collapsed into unique sequences by a nearest-neighbor algorithm in which closely related sequences were merged to remove PCR and sequencing errors. CDR3 sequences were aligned to IMGT reference sequences to assign V, D and J gene segments. For a sequence to be retained, a match of at least six nucleotides to both a V gene segment and a J gene segment was required. Rearrangements were classified as productive when the CDR3 lacked stop codons and remained in frame with V and J, and all other rearrangements were classified as non-productive. Following IMGT convention, CDR3 was defined as the stretch from the second conserved V-encoded cysteine to the conserved J-encoded phenylalanine. In an earlier analysis of more than 550 of the donors, sequences lacking an unambiguous match to a single V gene segment were excluded. An earlier analysis of roughly 590 of the donors called V segments functional above 56.7% productive rearrangements and segregating when the between-donor standard deviation exceeded 5%. A statistical classification framework was built to diagnose cytomegalovirus status from the catalog of TCR beta chain sequences. In a later analysis, TCR nucleotide sequences were compared against IMGT/GENE-DB human TR gene sequences so that V and J genes could be assigned. The TCRdist pipeline was used in a later analysis to assign CDR3 sequences and most-parsimonious VDJ recombination scenarios. In a later analysis, each TCR beta chain was defined by its CDR3 amino acid sequence together with its V-gene family, and reads lacking a unique V-gene family were excluded. To address suspected cross-contamination and a sequencing artifact, a later analysis removed a few hundred highly shared, low-generation-probability nucleotide sequences. A later analysis calculated a clonal expansion index for each public chain from normalized within-repertoire ranks of inferred template counts. Generation probabilities in a later analysis came from a VDJ recombination model fitted to out-of-frame rearrangements, and those results were checked against IGoR. In a later analysis, TCR-TCR, TCR-HLA and TCR-CMV co-occurrence was scored with hypergeometric tests, and a repertoire-size bias correction was applied to TCR pairs. A later analysis estimated false discovery rates by permuting HLA or CMV assignments 20 times. A later analysis grouped co-occurring TCRs with DBSCAN, adding TCRdist sequence similarity when clustering within HLA-allele-positive subsets. Co-occurrence clustering excluded repertoires with fewer than 30,000 or more than 120,000 public chains, plus five with anomalous nucleotide sharing. TCRdb limited this immuneACCESS table to in-frame rearrangements with V and J called. A share of clones is missing; checked studies link under half to unresolved V genes, and the rest is unexplained. V and J calls and clone size come straight from that table; D and trimming were deduced from the DNA. In all, the sample holds around 160,000 clones, and around 78% of those were seen once. The ten biggest clones cover 1% of the sample.

Recombination linked TRBV14 to TRBJ1-1; no confident D gene assignment can be made. The receptor's source is a woman aged 35 to 49 in good health and CMV-seronegative. Sequenced sample: PBMCs. The DNA sequence is TGTGCCAGCAGCCTTAGGGAGGGGAACACTGAAGCTTTCTTT. Translation gives CASSLREGNTEAFF.